This TCR beta chain was identified during a study of CD8 T cells in Susac syndrome. Across the study: Clinically active disease was present in over five of the sequenced Susac syndrome patients. Eight of these patients were in remission.

The germline CDR1 and CDR2 sequences are SNHLY and FYNNEI. Losses at the gene ends were 2 bases for V and 3 bases for J; bases not matched to a gene: 5. The CDR3 is 15 amino acids. General study points: It was acknowledged by the study that relatively few individuals were included in its TCR sequencing and HLA analysis.

Negative isolation yielded CD8+ and CD4+ T cells; FACS enriched TEMRA cells. RNA in amounts of roughly 0.5 to 1 ug was reverse transcribed with random hexamers. Coverage of TCR beta CDR3 amplification by immunoSEQ multiplex PCR extended to 54 Vbeta and 13 Jbeta. Via MiXCR, TCRdb re-called the immunoSEQ multiplex PCR reads, giving one row per CDR3 protein. Of about 83,000 distinct CDR3 sequences listed, more than 85% are singletons. Turning to this clonotype: No antigen is known for it.

The sample taken for sequencing was CD8+ T cells from PBMCs. The chain uses TRBV2 and TRBJ2-7; 9 positions agree with TRBD2. The TCR was taken from a human donor with Susac syndrome. CDR3 residues: CASSESSSGIYEQYF. The CDR3 DNA reads TGTGCCAGCAGTGAAAGCTCTAGCGGGATCTACGAGCAGTACTTC.